These 12 T cell receptor beta chains came from one sample sequenced in a study of T-cell memory formation after mild COVID-19. TCRdb used MiXCR to reprocess the 5' RACE reads, holding one entry per CDR3 protein. The table has about 250,000 distinct CDR3 sequences, about a sixth seen once; the top ten hold 3.5% to 4%. Specimen: PBMCs or a T cell subset sorted from them (not recorded which). These receptors came from a man younger than 35 who had mild COVID-19 (a few samples of this study predate the infection). Cell type and time point are not known.

The rearrangement joins TRBV12-3 or TRBV12-4 to TRBJ2-2, with 10 bases fitting TRBD1. Trimming cost V 8 bases and J 6 bases; bases outside gene matches: 9. This CDR3 spans 15 amino acids. CDR3 nucleotides: TGTGCCAGCCGATGGACAGGGGGGGTCCCCGGGGAGCTGTTTTTT. This gives the protein CASRWTGGVPGELFF.

This clonotype was detected only a few times. The chain combines TRBV5-4 with TRBJ2-3; D is unresolved. The CDR3 is 13 residues long. Germline loops: CDR1 SGHNT, CDR2 YYREEE (reference sequence). The V end was cut by 5 bases, the J end by 3 bases, with 10 bases between. For the CDR3, the DNA is TGTGCCAGCAGACCGGACCCAACAGATACGCAGTATTTT. This encodes CASRPDPTDTQYF.

A few counts support this clonotype. V gene TRBV19 combines with J gene TRBJ1-6; 8 nucleotides agree with TRBD1. J was trimmed by 7 bases and V by 9 bases; bases with no gene match: 14. The CDR3 has 16 residues. Per the germline V gene, CDR1 is LNHDA and CDR2 is SQIVND (reference sequence). Here the CDR3 reads CASEDRVDLGNSPLHF. The DNA of the CDR3 is TGTGCCAGCGAGGACAGGGTTGATCTGGGAAATTCACCCCTCCACTTT.

V and J are TRBV29-1 and TRBJ2-2; TRBD1 matches at 8 bases. The junction had 13 bases not matched to a gene; V was cut back by 7 bases and J by 6 bases. This CDR3 comprises 15 residues. Germline V gives CDR1 SQVTM, CDR2 ANQGSEA. The CDR3: CSAQPGTGGAGELFF. DNA of the CDR3: TGCAGCGCCCAACCCGGGACAGGCGGGGCCGGGGAGCTGTTTTTT.

This rearrangement joins TRBV11-2 to TRBJ2-4; perhaps TRBD1 as D (5 bases). The germline V and J ends were trimmed by 5 bases and 8 bases, with 16 bases remaining between them. The germline V gene encodes CDR1 SGHAT and CDR2 FQNNGV. CDR3 length: 14 amino acids. CDR3 protein: CASSPTRGADIQYF. CDR3 bases: TGTGCCAGCAGCCCTACCCGTGGGGCTGACATTCAGTACTTC.

This clonotype occurred a few times. The chain employs TRBV3-1 and TRBJ2-2, with a tentative D call TRBD2 (5 bases). CDR1 and CDR2 (germline): LGHDT, YNNKEL (reference sequence). The CDR3 covers 18 residues. V lost 2 bases and J 4 bases, leaving 20 bases between the germline ends. CDR3 bases: TGTGCCAGCAGCCAACCCGCGGCCAAGGTCGGAGGCACCGGGGAGCTGTTTTTT. It specifies CASSQPAAKVGGTGELFF.

This clonotype was found many times. The V call is TRBV24-1, the J call TRBJ2-1; no reliable D call. The CDR3 spans 13 residues. Trimming stripped 11 bases from V and 1 base from J, with 11 bases between. Per germline, CDR1 KGHDR and CDR2 SFDVKD. The DNA of the CDR3 is TGTGCCATTACGGACGGATCCTACAATGAGCAGTTCTTC. Its translation: CAITDGSYNEQFF.

The chain links TRBV10-3 to TRBJ1-6, with 9 bases that match TRBD1. The CDR3 runs 15 residues. V shed 8 bases, J shed 2 bases, and the junction held 4 bases outside the gene matches. Per the germline V gene, CDR1 is ENHRY and CDR2 is SYGVKD. This chain's CDR3 is CAIGDREPYNSPLHF. In DNA, the CDR3 is TGTGCCATCGGGGACAGGGAACCCTATAATTCACCCCTCCACTTT.

This clonotype was seen only a few times. This chain links TRBV30 with TRBJ2-3, with D perhaps matching TRBD1 (7 bases). Deletions cut 3 bases from V and 6 bases from J, with 16 bases between. This CDR3 region has 14 residues. The germline gives CDR1 GTSNPN, CDR2 SVGIG (reference sequence). The CDR3 is CAWSRGTAGDTQYF. The CDR3 DNA reads TGTGCCTGGAGCCGCGGGACAGCAGGGGATACGCAGTATTTT.

This clonotype occurred a few times. The rearrangement uses TRBV5-5 and TRBJ2-5; 7 bases fit TRBD2. Germline V lookup: CDR1 SGHKS, CDR2 YYEKEE (reference sequence). The CDR3 contains 16 residues. Unmatched junction bases numbered 13, after V lost 4 bases and J lost 4 bases. In DNA form, the CDR3 reads TGTGCCAGCAGCATGTACAGCGGGGTAGGGCGAGAGACCCAGTACTTC. Translated, it gives CASSMYSGVGRETQYF.

The chain combines TRBV6-6 with TRBJ1-1; 10 bases are shared with TRBD1. Germline V gene data show CDR1 as MNHNY and CDR2 as SVGAGI (reference sequence). The ends lost 6 bases at V and 4 bases at J; junction bases unmatched: 5. The CDR3 has 14 amino acids. CDR3 DNA: TGTGCCAGCAGGCGGGGGACAGGGGTCACTGAAGCTTTCTTT. This sequence encodes CASRRGTGVTEAFF.

This sequence joins TRBV4-2 and TRBJ2-5, with D perhaps TRBD2 (7 bases). Looked up from germline, CDR1 is LGHNA and CDR2 is YNFKEQ. The CDR3 is 17 amino acids. Between the trimmed V and J ends, which lost 0 bases and 4 bases, there was a span of 18 bases. As DNA, the CDR3 is TGTGCCAGCAGCCAAGATGGGGGGGGCGAAGGAGGAGAGACCCAGTACTTC. Residues: CASSQDGGGEGGETQYF.